This is a list of T cell receptor beta chains from one sample in a study of T cell responses to AZD1222 COVID-19 vaccine. The repertoire was sequenced with immunoSEQ multiplex PCR; TCRdb's copy has only in-frame clones and lacks some. The data hold 120,000 or so clones, with roughly 90% observed a single time. The sequencing here drew on peripheral blood, taken on day 0 of MenACWY control vaccination. The receptors originated from an adult in good health. CDR3s include the opening cysteine and the closing phenylalanine or tryptophan. The D gene is left open where the match is weak. Clone size is not always given. Where it is, it says once, few, many or a class for expanded clones.

>.|TRBJ1-3|TRBV4-3|.
TGCGCCAGCAGCCAAGGGGCCGCCAGGTCTGGAAACACCATATATTTT
CASSQGAARSGNTIYF
>.|TRBJ1-3|TRBV25-1|.
TGTGCCACCCAAGACCCCAAAAGCGGGAACACCATATATTTT
CATQDPKSGNTIYF
>TRBD2|TRBJ2-3|TRBV4-2|.
TGTGCCAGCAGCCCTTCAGCGGGACTCACAGATACGCAGTATTTT
CASSPSAGLTDTQYF
>.|TRBJ2-5|TRBV19|.
TGTGCCAGTAGGAGGGGTCGGTTAGAGACCCAGTACTTC
CASRRGRLETQYF
>.|TRBJ2-7|TRBV6-5|.
TGTGCCAGCAGACGGGACTTCTACGAGCAGTACTTC
CASRRDFYEQYF
>.|TRBJ2-7|TRBV25-1|.
TGTGCCTCCCAGAGTTACTCCTACGAGCAGTACTTC
CASQSYSYEQYF
>.|TRBJ1-1|TRBV30|.
TGTGCCTGGCAGACCATCCTAAACACTGAAGCTTTCTTT
CAWQTILNTEAFF
>.|TRBJ1-2|TRBV5-4|.
TGTGCCAGCAGCTTGTTCCAGACCAACTATGGCTACACCTTC
CASSLFQTNYGYTF
>.|TRBJ1-1|TRBV4-3|.
TGCGCCAGCAGCCTAGATGGGGAGAACACTGAAGCTTTCTTT
CASSLDGENTEAFF
>TRBD2|TRBJ2-3|TRBV29-1|.
TGCAGCGCGTCTGGGTCTAGCGGGAGTAACGGATACACGCAGTATTTT
CSASGSSGSNGYTQYF
>.|TRBJ1-1|TRBV6-6|.
TGTGCCAGCAGTTACGGAGGACGCAAGAACACTGAAGCTTTCTTT
CASSYGGRKNTEAFF
>.|TRBJ2-1|TRBV20-1|few
TGCAGTGCTATATTAGGTTCGCAGTTCTTC
CSAILGSQFF
>.|TRBJ1-5|TRBV6-5|.
TGTGCCAGCAGTTACCACCCCCAGGGAGGTCAGCCCCAGCATTTT
CASSYHPQGGQPQHF
>TRBD1|TRBJ2-3|TRBV9|.
TGTGCCAGCAGCGCGAGATCATCGACCCAGGGGGTAGGGCAACACACAGATACGCAGTATTTT
CASSARSSTQGVGQHTDTQYF
>TRBD1|TRBJ1-2|TRBV3-1/TRBV3-2|once
TGTGCCAGCAGCCCTCGACAGGGTAGCTATGGCTACACCTTC
CASSPRQGSYGYTF
>.|TRBJ2-7|TRBV3-1/TRBV3-2|.
TGTGCCAGCAGCCGCGGGCGGGGCTGGGAGCAGTACTTC
CASSRGRGWEQYF
>.|TRBJ1-5|TRBV6-1|.
TGTGCCAGCAGTGAAGTGGGCAGACATCAGCCCCAGCATTTT
CASSEVGRHQPQHF
>.|TRBJ2-7|TRBV7-9|.
TGTGCCAGCATCGGGACCTACGAGCAGTACTTC
CASIGTYEQYF